Below, 16 T cell receptor beta chains from the same sample are listed, as sequenced in a study of CD8 T cells in ankylosing spondylitis. Whole-study results and caveats: A TCR beta motif of roughly 8 highly homologous variants appeared characteristic of ankylosing spondylitis blood.

TCRdb re-analysed the 5' RACE reads in MiXCR, keeping a single row per CDR3 protein. The sample carries more than 600,000 distinct CDR3 sequences, 15% to 20% recorded once. Their antigens remain unidentified. The source material was blood, either unsorted or a sorted T cell fraction (not recorded which). These receptors were collected from a male donor with ankylosing spondylitis.

This clonotype has just a few counts. The chain combines TRBV20-1 with TRBJ1-5; D may be TRBD1 (5 bases). This CDR3 comprises 14 residues. Germline lookup yields CDR1 DFQATT and CDR2 SNEGSKA (reference sequence). Trimming shortened V by 4 bases and J by 2 bases, and 12 bases separated the two germline ends. The CDR3 nucleotides read TGCAGTGCTATACAGGACGGTCGCAATCAGCCCCAGCATTTT. It yields the protein CSAIQDGRNQPQHF.

This clonotype was observed a few times. The junction does not match germline at one end; this may be a read error. This chain joins TRBV20-1 and TRBJ2-3, with 10 bases matching TRBD2. The length of the CDR3 is 17 residues. Germline lookup yields CDR1 DFQATT and CDR2 SNEGSKA (reference sequence). CDR3 nucleotide sequence: TGCTGTGCTAGAGCCTTTAGCGGGAGGAATCTCACAGATACGCAGTATTTT. Its translation is CCARAFSGRNLTDTQYF.

The sample holds one count of this clonotype. The CDR3 coding sequence is TGTGCCAGCAGTCAAGGCCCGACAGTAGCTTATGGCTACACCTTC. It specifies CASSQGPTVAYGYTF. The V and J genes are TRBV2 and TRBJ1-2; D is possibly TRBD1 (5 bases). The CDR3 consists of 15 residues. Between the trimmed V and J ends, which lost 5 bases and 5 bases, there was a span of 18 bases. CDR1 is SNHLY, CDR2 FYNNEI, per germline. Full variable domain (outside the CDR3, taken from reference TRBV2 and TRBJ1-2): EPEVTQTPSHQVTQMGQEVILRCVPISNHLYFYWYRQILGQKVEFLVSFYNNEISEKSEIFDDQFSVERPDGSNFTLKIRSTKLEDSAMYFCASSQGPTVAYGYTFGSGTRLTVV.

This clonotype came up a few times. The chain is built from TRBV5-6 and TRBJ1-2; possibly TRBD1 for D (5 bases). Between the trimmed V and J ends, which lost 0 bases and 4 bases, there was a span of 16 bases. This CDR3 is 16 amino acids long. Looked up from germline, CDR1 is SGHDT and CDR2 is YYEEEE. The CDR3 sequence is CASSLGDRTFGYGYTF. The CDR3 region has the DNA TGTGCCAGCAGCTTGGGGGACCGGACCTTTGGCTATGGCTACACCTTC.

The V call is TRBV6-2 or TRBV6-3, the J call TRBJ2-4, with D perhaps matching TRBD1 (5 bases). The germline V and J ends were trimmed by 6 bases and 4 bases, with 16 bases remaining between them. This CDR3 is 15 amino acids long. Germline CDR1 is MNHEY and CDR2 is SVGEGT. Here the CDR3 reads CASSPLDRGKNIQYF. The CDR3 DNA reads TGTGCCAGCAGCCCCCTCGATAGGGGAAAAAACATTCAGTACTTC.

This clonotype has a handful of counts. J is TRBJ2-1 and V is TRBV10-3, with 7 bases lining up with TRBD2. Germline V gene sequence: CDR1 ENHRY, CDR2 SYGVKD. The J segment lost 10 bases and the V segment lost 6 bases, leaving 6 bases of the junction unmatched. This CDR3 is 12 amino acids long. The CDR3 here is CAISQLAWEQFF. Here the CDR3 DNA reads TGTGCCATCAGCCAACTAGCGTGGGAGCAGTTCTTC.

V and J are TRBV5-1 and TRBJ2-2; D is unclear. From germline, CDR1 is SGHRS and CDR2 YFSETQ. The V end lost 0 bases, the J end lost 6 bases, and 12 bases lay between the germline ends. CDR3 length: 15 residues. The chain's CDR3 is CASSLAGLEAGELFF. CDR3 nucleotide sequence: TGCGCCAGCAGCTTGGCCGGTCTTGAGGCCGGGGAGCTGTTTTTT. The full variable domain, in which reference TRBV5-1 and TRBJ2-2 provide the parts outside the CDR3, is KAGVTQTPRYLIKTRGQQVTLSCSPISGHRSVSWYQQTPGQGLQFLFEYFSETQRNKGNFPGRFSGRQFSNSRSEMNVSTLELGDSALYLCASSLAGLEAGELFFGEGSRLTVL.

Ten or more counts support this clonotype. This chain joins TRBV27 and TRBJ2-3; 7 bases agree with TRBD1. CDR1 MNHEY and CDR2 SMNVEV come from the germline V gene (reference sequence). Unmatched junction bases numbered 9, after V lost 7 bases and J lost 2 bases. This CDR3 comprises 15 residues. CDR3: CASTAWTGSTDTQYF. For the CDR3, the DNA is TGTGCCAGCACGGCATGGACAGGCTCCACAGATACGCAGTATTTT.

The chain couples TRBV20-1 to TRBJ1-2; no reliable D call. V was pared by 2 bases and J by 5 bases, with 12 bases between. The CDR3 length is 13 residues. Germline V lookup: CDR1 DFQATT, CDR2 SNEGSKA (reference sequence). CDR3 loop: CSARRASLYGYTF. For the CDR3, the DNA is TGCAGTGCTAGAAGGGCCAGCCTATATGGCTACACCTTC.

For the CDR3, the DNA is TGTGCCAGCAGCTTAGCTGTTTCAGGACAGCCCAATCAGCCCCAGCATTTT. Translation gives CASSLAVSGQPNQPQHF. The chain links TRBV11-1 to TRBJ1-5; D possibly corresponds to TRBD1 (6 bases). Trimming removed 0 bases from V and 3 bases from J, with 15 bases in between. CDR3 size: 17 residues. Germline V gene sequence: CDR1 SGHAT, CDR2 FQDESV (reference sequence).

The CDR3 sequence is CASRMTGVSYNEQFF. CDR3 bases: TGTGCCAGCAGAATGACAGGGGTTTCCTACAATGAGCAGTTCTTC. The chain couples TRBV12-3 or TRBV12-4 to TRBJ2-1; 8 bases are a match to TRBD1. The CDR3 totals 15 residues. V was clipped by 6 bases and J by 1 base; unmatched bases: 5.

The chain recombines TRBV25-1 with TRBJ2-7; 11 nucleotides align to TRBD1. V shed 3 bases, J shed 5 bases, and the junction held 3 bases outside the gene matches. Germline V lookup: CDR1 MGHDK, CDR2 SYGVNS. The CDR3 totals 14 residues. The CDR3 DNA reads as TGTGCCAGCAGTGATTGGACAGGGGGCAACGAGCAGTACTTC. Protein: CASSDWTGGNEQYF.

This clonotype has just a few counts. This chain joins TRBV4-1 and TRBJ2-2; possibly TRBD1 or TRBD2 for D (5 bases each). Trimming took off 4 bases at V and 7 bases at J, with 13 bases between the two ends. The CDR3 sequence is 14 residues long. Germline V gives CDR1 MGHRA, CDR2 YSYEKL. Here the CDR3 reads CASSPARGGGELFF. In nucleotides, the CDR3 is TGCGCCAGCAGCCCCGCTCGGGGCGGCGGGGAGCTGTTTTTT.

This clonotype appeared many times. The CDR3 here is CASSTGQGGYEQYF. The CDR3 DNA is TGTGCCAGCTCAACGGGACAGGGAGGCTACGAGCAGTACTTC. The chain combines TRBV18 with TRBJ2-7; 9 bases are a match to TRBD1. V lost 5 bases, J lost 3 bases, and 5 bases stayed unmatched. The CDR3 sequence is 14 residues long. CDR1 is KGHSH and CDR2 is LQKENI in the germline V gene.

The rearrangement joins TRBV4-1 to TRBJ1-5; a weak D match, TRBD1 (6 bases). V lost 0 bases to trimming and J lost 4 bases, with 16 bases between them. Germline values: CDR1 MGHRA, CDR2 YSYEKL. The CDR3 sequence is 17 residues long. The CDR3: CASSQESRQAGNQPQHF. The CDR3 DNA reads TGCGCCAGCAGCCAAGAGAGCCGACAGGCGGGGAATCAGCCCCAGCATTTT.

This clonotype occurred a few times. This chain uses TRBV7-9 with TRBJ1-1; 8 nucleotides match TRBD1. Losses at the gene ends were 3 bases for V and 6 bases for J; bases not matched to a gene: 6. This CDR3 region has 14 residues. CDR1 is SEHNR and CDR2 is FQNEAQ in the germline V gene (reference sequence). The CDR3 reads CASSLGQAGAEAFF. In DNA form, the CDR3 reads TGTGCCAGCAGCTTGGGACAGGCCGGGGCTGAAGCTTTCTTT.